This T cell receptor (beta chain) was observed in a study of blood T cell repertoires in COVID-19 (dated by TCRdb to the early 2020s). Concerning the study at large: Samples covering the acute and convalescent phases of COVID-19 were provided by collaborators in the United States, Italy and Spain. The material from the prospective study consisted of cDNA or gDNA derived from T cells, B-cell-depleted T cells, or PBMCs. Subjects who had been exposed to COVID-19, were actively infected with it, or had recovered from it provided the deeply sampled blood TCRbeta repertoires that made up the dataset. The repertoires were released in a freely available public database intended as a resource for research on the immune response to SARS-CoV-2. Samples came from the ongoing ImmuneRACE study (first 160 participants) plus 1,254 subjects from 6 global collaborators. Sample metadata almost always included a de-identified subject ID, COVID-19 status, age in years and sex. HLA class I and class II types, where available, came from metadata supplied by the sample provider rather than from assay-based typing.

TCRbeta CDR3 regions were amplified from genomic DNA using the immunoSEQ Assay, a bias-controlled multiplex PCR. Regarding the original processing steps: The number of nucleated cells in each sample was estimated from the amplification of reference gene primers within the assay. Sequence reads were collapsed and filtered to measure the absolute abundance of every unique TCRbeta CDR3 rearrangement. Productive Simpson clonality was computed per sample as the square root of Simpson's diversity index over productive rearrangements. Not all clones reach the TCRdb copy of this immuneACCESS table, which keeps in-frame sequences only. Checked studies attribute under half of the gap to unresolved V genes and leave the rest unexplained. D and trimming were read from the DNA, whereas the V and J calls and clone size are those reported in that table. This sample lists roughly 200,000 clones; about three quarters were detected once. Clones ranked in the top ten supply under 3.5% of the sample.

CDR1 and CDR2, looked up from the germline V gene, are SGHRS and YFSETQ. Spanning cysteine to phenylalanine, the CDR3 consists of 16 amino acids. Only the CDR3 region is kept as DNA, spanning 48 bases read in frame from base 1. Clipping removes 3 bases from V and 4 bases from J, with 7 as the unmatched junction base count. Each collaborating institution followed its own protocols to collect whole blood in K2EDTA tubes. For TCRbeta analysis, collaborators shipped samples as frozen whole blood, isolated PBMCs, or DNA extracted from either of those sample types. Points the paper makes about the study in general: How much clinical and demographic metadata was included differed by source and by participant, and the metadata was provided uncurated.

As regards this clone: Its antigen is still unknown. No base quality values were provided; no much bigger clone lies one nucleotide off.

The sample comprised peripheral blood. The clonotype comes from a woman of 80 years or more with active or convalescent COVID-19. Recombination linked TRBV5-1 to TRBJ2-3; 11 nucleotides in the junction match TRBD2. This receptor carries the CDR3 CASSSLAGGPSDTQYF. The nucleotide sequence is TGCGCCAGCAGCTCCTTAGCGGGGGGGCCCTCAGATACGCAGTATTTT.